This T cell receptor (beta chain) was observed in a study of T cells in women clearing cervical HPV infection. Study summary: Case blood was drawn when the lesion was first found; control blood after infection became undetectable.

Trimming stripped 4 bases from V and 3 bases from J, with 9 bases between. Per germline, CDR1 WSHSY and CDR2 SAAADI. This CDR3 comprises 13 residues. Findings and limits, study-wide: Richness differences could reflect unmeasured T-cell content per sample. Richness plus V gene abundances separated cases from controls with AUC 0.7 to 0.9.

Dot-blot hybridization genotyped cervical HPV amplified with MY09/MY11 PCR. Method: immunoSEQ multiplex PCR; TCRdb's copy keeps in-frame clones and lacks some. This table lists some 50,000 clones. Regarding this clone: Its specificity is not known. The read ends 3 residues early relative to the CDR3; the germline J gene fills the gap.

The chain joins TRBV10-2 to TRBJ1-2; D is unresolved. This receptor was taken from a woman aged 18-70 years with a cervical HPV16 infection that either progressed to CIN3+ or cleared (not recorded which). Sequencing input: blood buffy coat. Partial CDR3 DNA: TGCGCCAGCAGTGCCCAGCGGGACTATGGC. Translated, it gives CASSAQRDYG. In full, the CDR3 reads CASSAQRDYGYTF.